Listed here are 26 T cell receptor beta chains from one sample, sequenced in a study of blood T cells in healthy people across ages. A second PCR, run for roughly 7 to 12 cycles, used a sample-barcoded 5' primer plus a J-beta primer mix. TCRdb reprocessed the 5' RACE reads with MiXCR, giving one entry per CDR3 protein. The table records 1.5 million to 2 million distinct CDR3 sequences, about 30% of them present only once. The sequencing input was blood. These receptors came from a woman in her 30s in good health.

DNA of the CDR3: TGCGCCAGCAGTAAGCCCGACAGGGATCGAGAGACCCAGTACTTC. It yields the protein CASSKPDRDRETQYF. The V gene is TRBV4-1, the J gene TRBJ2-5; 7 nucleotides line up with TRBD1. V lost 6 bases and J lost 4; bases outside the gene matches: 11. The germline CDR1 and CDR2 sequences are MGHRA and YSYEKL. The CDR3 extends over 15 amino acids.

This clonotype has a handful of counts. An end of the junction does not agree with germline; a read error may underlie this. This chain links TRBV29-1 with TRBJ1-5, with TRBD1 matching over 9 bases. CDR3 length: 13 amino acids. CDR1 is SQVTM and CDR2 is ANQGSEA in the germline V gene. The CDR3 reads CGVAGTGNQPQHF. The DNA of the CDR3 is TGCGGCGTTGCCGGGACAGGGAATCAGCCCCAGCATTTT.

Ten or more counts support this clonotype. This sequence joins TRBV12-3 or TRBV12-4 and TRBJ2-3; D is unresolved. The V and J ends lost 6 bases and 0 bases respectively, with 16 bases between them. CDR3 length equals 16 residues. The CDR3 region has the DNA TGTGCCAGCAGACCTAATGCCCCGTCCAGCACAGATACGCAGTATTTT. Translating gives CASRPNAPSSTDTQYF.

The V gene is TRBV29-1, the J gene TRBJ2-4; D may correspond to TRBD1 or TRBD2 (5 bases each). Judging by the DNA end, TRBJ2-7 fits better; the J call may be wrong. The CDR3 has 14 amino acids. The V gene's germline CDR1 is SQVTM and CDR2 ANQGSEA. CDR3: CSVEGGQGVDEQYF. The CDR3 coding sequence is TGCAGCGTTGAAGGCGGGCAGGGAGTCGACGAGCAGTACTTC.

The CDR3 DNA is TGTGCCAGCAGCCAGGGGACCGTACCAAACACAGATACGCAGTATTTT. It yields the protein CASSQGTVPNTDTQYF. The V call is TRBV7-2, the J call TRBJ2-3; a weak D match, TRBD1 (6 bases). The germline V gene has CDR1 SGHTA and CDR2 FQGNSA. With 5 bases removed from V and 2 bases from J, the gap between germline ends came to 17 bases. The CDR3 length is 16 residues.

This clonotype occurred a few times. The chain couples TRBV12-3 or TRBV12-4 to TRBJ1-6, with D possibly matching TRBD1 (6 bases). V was pared by 2 bases and J by 6 bases, with 11 bases between. There are 15 residues in the CDR3. CDR3 sequence: CASSLKGHVNSPLHF. The CDR3 bases are TGTGCCAGCAGTTTAAAGGGACACGTTAATTCACCCCTCCACTTT.

This clonotype was counted between two and nine times. The J gene is TRBJ1-2, the V gene TRBV5-1, with 7 positions matching TRBD1. The CDR3 runs 14 residues. CDR1 is SGHRS, CDR2 YFSETQ, per germline. J was trimmed by 5 bases and V by 2 bases; bases with no gene match: 6. The CDR3 here is CASSLGTEVYGYTF. CDR3 sequence (DNA): TGCGCCAGCAGCTTAGGGACAGAAGTATATGGCTACACCTTC.

This clonotype was seen ten or more times. The chain couples TRBV6-5 to TRBJ2-1, with 7 nucleotides matching TRBD2. Unmatched junction bases numbered 9, after V lost 6 bases and J lost 10 bases. Germline CDR1 and CDR2: MNHEY and SVGAGI. The CDR3 length is 13 residues. DNA of the CDR3: TGTGCCAGCAGCCGGACTAGTTACGACGAGCAGTTCTTC. This translates into CASSRTSYDEQFF.

This clonotype was seen a handful of times. A read error may produce the germline difference seen at one junction end. V and J are TRBV4-3 and TRBJ2-2; D gene uncertain. The V gene's germline CDR1 is LGHNA and CDR2 YSLEER. CDR3 size: 14 residues. The CDR3 region has the DNA TGCACCAGCAGCCAAACTAATTTGGCCGGGGAGCTGTTTTTT. It encodes CTSSQTNLAGELFF.

The chain employs TRBV30 and TRBJ2-7; no firm D call. Trimming pared 3 bases from V and 6 bases from J, leaving 18 bases between. This CDR3 spans 14 amino acids. Germline CDR1 and CDR2: GTSNPN and SVGIG (reference sequence). CDR3 residues: CAWSIWGRFSEQYF. The CDR3 DNA reads TGTGCCTGGAGCATTTGGGGTCGGTTCTCCGAGCAGTACTTC.

This clonotype came up many times. The chain is built from TRBV5-1 and TRBJ2-5; a weak D match, TRBD2 (6 bases). The V end was cut by 0 bases, the J end by 4 bases, with 7 bases between. The CDR3 runs to 13 residues. CDR1 and CDR2 from the germline V gene are SGHRS and YFSETQ. CDR3 protein: CASSLEEGETQYF. CDR3 nucleotide sequence: TGCGCCAGCAGCTTGGAGGAGGGAGAGACCCAGTACTTC. The full variable domain, rest sourced from reference TRBV5-1 and TRBJ2-5, is KAGVTQTPRYLIKTRGQQVTLSCSPISGHRSVSWYQQTPGQGLQFLFEYFSETQRNKGNFPGRFSGRQFSNSRSEMNVSTLELGDSALYLCASSLEEGETQYFGPGTRLLVL.

The chain has TRBV5-1 and TRBJ1-4; no firm D call. V lost 0 bases, J lost 8 bases, and 11 bases lay in between. The germline gives CDR1 SGHRS, CDR2 YFSETQ. The CDR3 extends over 14 amino acids. For the CDR3, the DNA is TGCGCCAGCAGCTTGGGTCGCAGGAGAGAAAAACTGTTTTTT. Its translation: CASSLGRRREKLFF.

This clonotype was counted a few times. The chain joins TRBV7-2 to TRBJ1-5, with D possibly being TRBD1 (5 bases). Germline CDR1 is SGHTA and CDR2 is FQGNSA. The CDR3 runs to 16 residues. The V gene lost 4 bases and the J gene lost 3 bases, with 16 bases spanning the gap. CDR3 nucleotide sequence: TGTGCCAGCAGCTCTCAGGGAGGAAATACCAATCAGCCCCAGCATTTT. Amino acids: CASSSQGGNTNQPQHF.

As for this clonotype: Being one base from a much bigger clone, this may be a read error. The rearrangement uses TRBV20-1 and TRBJ2-1, with unresolved D. Germline lookup yields CDR1 DFQATT and CDR2 SNEGSKA (reference sequence). The length of the CDR3 is 13 residues. V was trimmed by 1 base and J by 8 bases, leaving 12 bases between them. CDR3 residues: CSARVTNRDEQFF. The CDR3 DNA follows: TGCAGTGCTAGAGTGACGAATCGGGATGAGCAGTTCTTC.

There are a few counts of this clonotype. At one end, the junction sequence differs from germline, possibly due to a read error. The rearrangement uses TRBV6-5 and TRBJ2-1, with 10 bases aligning to TRBD1. The CDR3 extends over 15 amino acids. CDR1 MNHEY and CDR2 SVGAGI come from the germline V gene. CDR3 coding DNA: TGTGCCATCAGTAATCCGGGACAGGGGCTCAATGAGCAGTTCTTC. Translation: CAISNPGQGLNEQFF.

This clonotype was seen at least ten times. The V and J genes are TRBV27 and TRBJ1-2; D unresolved. V gave up 2 bases and J gave up 4 bases, with 11 bases separating them. From germline, CDR1 is MNHEY and CDR2 SMNVEV (reference sequence). The CDR3 spans 14 residues. DNA of the CDR3: TGTGCCAGCAGTTTAGAAGGAAGAGGCTATGGCTACACCTTC. Its protein product is CASSLEGRGYGYTF.

This clonotype was counted a few times. The chain combines TRBV5-4 with TRBJ1-3, with a tentative D call TRBD1 (6 bases). Germline CDR1 SGHNT, CDR2 YYREEE (reference sequence). The germline V and J ends were trimmed by 4 bases and 2 bases, with 10 bases remaining between them. The CDR3 loop spans 14 amino acids. In DNA, the CDR3 is TGTGCCAGCAGCAAACAGGGAGCTGGAAACACCATATATTTT. It translates to CASSKQGAGNTIYF.

This chain links TRBV6-2 or TRBV6-3 with TRBJ2-1; D may be TRBD1 (5 bases). Trimming shortened V by 0 bases and J by 8 bases, and 14 bases separated the two germline ends. The CDR3 is 15 amino acids. Germline V gives CDR1 MNHEY, CDR2 SVGEGT. The CDR3 sequence: CASSYSGGRGYEQFF. CDR3 nucleotide sequence: TGTGCCAGCAGTTACTCGGGCGGAAGGGGCTATGAGCAGTTCTTC.

This clonotype was recorded at least ten times. The chain joins TRBV20-1 to TRBJ2-1; TRBD1 matches at 10 bases. This CDR3 has 13 amino acids. Per the germline V gene, CDR1 is DFQATT and CDR2 is SNEGSKA (reference sequence). V lost 4 bases and J lost 9; bases outside the gene matches: 6. CDR3 sequence reads: CSATWTGGGEQFF. CDR3 sequence (DNA): TGCAGTGCTACATGGACAGGGGGTGGTGAGCAGTTCTTC.

This rearrangement joins TRBV7-9 to TRBJ1-1; D is unresolved. The germline V gene has CDR1 SEHNR and CDR2 FQNEAQ (reference sequence). The CDR3 covers 16 residues. The V and J ends lost 5 bases and 3 bases respectively, with 19 bases between them. In DNA form, the CDR3 reads TGTGCCAGCAGCCCGGTTGGTTGGAAGTCGGACACTGAAGCTTTCTTT. Amino acids: CASSPVGWKSDTEAFF.

This clonotype has more than one count but fewer than ten. The chain joins TRBV28 to TRBJ2-7; TRBD1 matches at 7 bases. CDR1 is MDHEN, CDR2 SYDVKM, per germline. The CDR3 covers 14 residues. V lost 6 bases to trimming and J lost 3 bases; unmatched junction nucleotides: 8. The CDR3 is CASSDRERYYEQYF. The CDR3 DNA reads as TGTGCCAGCAGCGACAGGGAAAGGTACTACGAGCAGTACTTC.

This clonotype was counted between two and nine times. At one end the junction does not follow the germline gene, possibly because of a read error. This chain joins TRBV7-2 and TRBJ2-7; D remains unclear. Germline V gives CDR1 SGHTA, CDR2 FQGNSA. CDR3 length: 13 residues. CDR3 region: CANSLAFSYEQYF. CDR3 DNA sequence: TGTGCCAACAGCTTGGCGTTTTCCTACGAGCAGTACTTC.

This clonotype was found once. This CDR3 is CSVEEGRGGTEQYF. As DNA, the CDR3 is TGCAGCGTTGAAGAGGGGCGGGGGGGCACCGAGCAGTACTTC. The V call is TRBV29-1, the J call TRBJ2-7, with 9 bases matching TRBD2. V was pared by 0 bases and J by 6 bases, with 6 bases of the junction left unmatched. The CDR3 is 14 residues long. Germline loops: CDR1 SQVTM, CDR2 ANQGSEA.

The rearrangement uses TRBV21-1 and TRBJ1-1. TRBV21-1 is reported as a pseudogene. CDR3 length: 17 amino acids. CDR3 sequence: CASSRFSHRTANTEAFF. CDR3 in DNA: TGTGCCAGCAGCAGGTTCTCCCACCGCACAGCGAACACTGAAGCTTTCTTT.

This clonotype came up a few times. One base away lies a much larger clone, so this may be a sequencing read error. The chain employs TRBV29-1 and TRBJ2-5; 8 positions agree with TRBD1. The J segment lost 11 bases and the V segment lost 4 bases, leaving 15 bases of the junction unmatched. CDR3 length: 14 amino acids. Germline CDR1 reads SQVTM; CDR2 reads ANQGSEA. The CDR3: CSVVTGQGYNEQYF. The CDR3 region has the DNA TGCAGCGTTGTGACCGGACAGGGTTACAATGAGCAGTACTTC. The complete variable domain, with remaining parts taken from reference TRBV29-1 and TRBJ2-5, reads SAVISQKPSRDICQRGTSLTIQCQVDSQVTMMFWYRQQPGQSLTLIATANQGSEATYESGFVIDKFPISRPNLTFSTLTVSNMSPEDSSIYLCSVVTGQGYNEQYFGPGTRLLVL.

The J gene is TRBJ1-6, the V gene TRBV7-9; D might be TRBD1 (5 bases). The CDR3 totals 13 residues. The germline V gene encodes CDR1 SEHNR and CDR2 FQNEAQ (reference sequence). With 5 bases removed from V and 9 bases from J, the gap between germline ends came to 11 bases. This CDR3 reads CASSLGGTSPLHF. CDR3 DNA: TGTGCCAGCAGCCTAGGCGGGACTTCACCCCTCCACTTT.